These 16 T cell receptor beta chains share one sample of origin, sequenced in a study of blood T cell repertoires in COVID-19. Sequencing was performed with immunoSEQ multiplex PCR; in TCRdb, only in-frame clones are kept and a portion is missing. The sample lists roughly 260,000 clones, approximately 82% seen once, with under 5.5% in the top ten. Input material: peripheral blood. All receptors derive from a woman of 80 years or more with active or convalescent COVID-19.

V and J are TRBV7-2 and TRBJ1-5; D ambiguous. CDR1 is SGHTA, CDR2 FQGNSA, per germline. The CDR3 contains 14 residues. V lost 3 bases, J lost 3 bases, and 9 bases lay in between. This CDR3 is CASSFQATNQPQHF. Written as DNA, the CDR3 is TGTGCCAGCAGCTTCCAGGCTACCAATCAGCCCCAGCATTTT.

The CDR3 loop reads CASNLPGKTGELFF. The CDR3 nucleotides are TGTGCCAGTAACTTGCCAGGGAAAACCGGGGAGCTGTTTTTT. V usage is TRBV19 and J usage is TRBJ2-2; the D gene is possibly TRBD1 (5 bases). The germline V gene encodes CDR1 LNHDA and CDR2 SQIVND (reference sequence). The V gene lost 7 bases and the J gene lost 5 bases, with 14 bases spanning the gap. This CDR3 spans 14 amino acids.

V is TRBV2 and J is TRBJ2-1, with D possibly matching TRBD2 (6 bases). Germline CDR1 and CDR2: SNHLY and FYNNEI. The CDR3 has 15 residues. V shed 5 bases and J shed 7 bases, with 18 bases lying between them. The CDR3 loop reads CASSLSSEGMNEQFF. In nucleotides, the CDR3 is TGTGCCAGCAGTCTATCTAGCGAGGGGATGAATGAGCAGTTCTTC.

The chain employs TRBV30 and TRBJ2-7; the match to TRBD1 covers 11 bases. This CDR3 contains 13 residues. V gave up 2 bases and J gave up 7 bases; unmatched junction bases: 4. Germline V gene lookup returns CDR1 GTSNPN and CDR2 SVGIG (reference sequence). DNA of the CDR3: TGTGCCTGGAGTCGGACAGGGGGCTTAGAGCAGTACTTC. It encodes CAWSRTGGLEQYF.

This chain connects TRBV6-6 to TRBJ2-7, with D maybe TRBD2 (5 bases). V lost 8 bases, J lost 11 bases, and 16 bases lay in between. This CDR3 comprises 11 residues. Germline CDR1 and CDR2: MNHNY and SVGAGI (reference sequence). The CDR3 coding sequence is TGTGCCAGCCGAACGGCTAGCCGTGAGTACTTC. Protein product: CASRTASREYF.

The rearrangement joins TRBV3-1 (or the pseudogene TRBV3-2) to TRBJ2-2; a possible D gene is TRBD1 (6 bases). V lost 0 bases and J 8 bases, leaving 7 bases between the germline ends. The V gene's germline CDR1 is LGHDT and CDR2 YNNKEL (reference sequence). CDR3 length: 13 residues. The CDR3, as DNA: TGTGCCAGCAGCCAAGAAGGGGGAGGGGAGCTGTTTTTT. This translates into CASSQEGGGELFF.

The chain carries TRBV5-1 and TRBJ2-3, with 8 nucleotides matching TRBD2. V was clipped by 2 bases and J by 1 base; unmatched bases: 3. The germline V gene encodes CDR1 SGHRS and CDR2 YFSETQ. CDR3 size: 15 residues. The chain's CDR3 is CASSLLAAGTDTQYF. CDR3 sequence (DNA): TGCGCCAGCAGCTTACTAGCGGCTGGCACAGATACGCAGTATTTT.

This chain links TRBV7-8 with TRBJ2-2, with 7 bases lining up with TRBD2. The ends lost 4 bases at V and 1 base at J; junction bases unmatched: 12. This CDR3 is 18 amino acids long. From germline, CDR1 is SGHVS and CDR2 FQNEAQ. CDR3 sequence: CASSSAGGRLRNTGELFF. The CDR3 bases are TGTGCCAGCAGCTCCGCCGGCGGGAGACTTAGGAACACCGGGGAGCTGTTTTTT.

This sequence joins TRBV29-1 and TRBJ2-1; perhaps TRBD2 as D (6 bases). This CDR3 contains 12 residues. The V and J ends lost 7 bases and 6 bases respectively, with 13 bases between them. Germline-derived CDR1 and CDR2 are SQVTM and ANQGSEA. CDR3 residues: CSGAGGPNEQFF. For the CDR3, the DNA is TGCAGCGGCGCCGGGGGACCCAATGAGCAGTTCTTC.

The chain has TRBV5-1 and TRBJ2-3, with D perhaps TRBD2 (6 bases). The CDR3 sequence is 13 residues long. Germline-derived CDR1 and CDR2 are SGHRS and YFSETQ. With 3 bases removed from V and 6 bases from J, the gap between germline ends came to 11 bases. CDR3 region: CASSWRGEDTQYF. CDR3 sequence (DNA): TGCGCCAGCAGCTGGCGCGGGGAGGATACGCAGTATTTT.

The chain combines TRBV27 with TRBJ1-2; tentatively, D is TRBD1 (6 bases). Trimming shortened V by 6 bases and J by 4 bases, and 12 bases separated the two germline ends. The CDR3 length is 13 residues. Looked up from germline, CDR1 is MNHEY and CDR2 is SMNVEV (reference sequence). Here the CDR3 DNA reads TGTGCCAGCAGGTATACAGGGTCCTATGGCTACACCTTC. Protein: CASRYTGSYGYTF.

This clone was seen only a few times. This rearrangement joins TRBV5-4 to TRBJ2-7, with 9 bases fitting TRBD1. The V gene's germline CDR1 is SGHNT and CDR2 YYREEE (reference sequence). J was trimmed by 3 bases and V by 3 bases; bases with no gene match: 7. CDR3 size: 15 residues. CDR3 DNA sequence: TGTGCCAGCAGCTGGATGACAGGGGGAGGCTACGAGCAGTACTTC. Translating it yields CASSWMTGGGYEQYF.

The table lists this clone with a count of one. The chain has TRBV2 and TRBJ1-2; no reliable D call. The CDR3 sequence is 13 residues long. Per the germline V gene, CDR1 is SNHLY and CDR2 is FYNNEI. V gave up 8 bases and J gave up 6 bases, with 16 bases separating them. The CDR3, as DNA: TGTGCCAGCGGGAGGAAGGTGACCGATGGCTACACCTTC. Protein: CASGRKVTDGYTF.

The rearrangement links TRBV28 to TRBJ2-5; TRBD2 might be the D (5 bases). The CDR3 loop spans 15 amino acids. Trimming took off 5 bases at V and 2 bases at J, with 15 bases between the two ends. CDR1 is MDHEN, CDR2 SYDVKM, per germline. This CDR3 reads CASSPDRRTQETQYF. In DNA form, the CDR3 reads TGTGCCAGCAGTCCTGACCGGAGGACGCAAGAGACCCAGTACTTC.

The rearrangement joins TRBV5-1 to TRBJ1-5; no definite D call. The CDR3 is made up of 15 amino acids. CDR1 is SGHRS and CDR2 is YFSETQ in the germline V gene. Deletions cut 0 bases from V and 4 bases from J, with 11 bases between. The CDR3 spells CASSLDSNKNQPQHF. The CDR3 DNA is TGCGCCAGCAGCTTGGACTCCAATAAGAATCAGCCCCAGCATTTT. The complete variable domain, with remaining parts taken from reference TRBV5-1 and TRBJ1-5, reads KAGVTQTPRYLIKTRGQQVTLSCSPISGHRSVSWYQQTPGQGLQFLFEYFSETQRNKGNFPGRFSGRQFSNSRSEMNVSTLELGDSALYLCASSLDSNKNQPQHFGDGTRLSIL.

The rearrangement links TRBV6-6 to TRBJ1-4; D uncertain. Germline CDR1 MNHNY, CDR2 SVGAGI (reference sequence). There are 16 residues in the CDR3. V was shortened by 7 bases and J by 9 bases, with 24 bases between the two germline ends. This CDR3 is CASTLGLAPGVKKLFF. CDR3 sequence (DNA): TGTGCCAGCACCCTAGGTCTGGCGCCTGGCGTAAAAAAACTGTTTTTT.